The entry below gives a single T cell receptor (beta chain) sequence along with its context. Its antigen is not identified. Libraries for TCRalpha and TCRbeta carried sample barcodes and unique molecular identifiers via 5'RACE. TCRdb reprocessed the 5' RACE reads with MiXCR, giving one entry per CDR3 protein. The sample lists about 16,000 distinct CDR3 sequences, roughly 21% occurring once. This sample was included in a study of T-cell memory formation after mild COVID-19. Study in general: Clusters of TCRs were largely donor specific. Findings and caveats of the study: Largely, contracting CD4+ clones fell within CM and EM, and contracting CD8+ clones within EMRA. Among clones contracting day 15 to 85, CD4/CD8 was balanced, whereas later expanders leaned CD4+.

The CDR3 extends over 15 amino acids. CDR1 is LGHNA and CDR2 is YSLEER in the germline V gene. V dropped 3 bases and J dropped 11; count of bases not matched to a gene: 15. Material for sequencing was PBMCs or a T cell subset sorted from them (not recorded which). The receptor comes from a man in his late teens or twenties who had mild COVID-19 (a few samples of this study predate the infection). Cell type and time point are not known. The chain employs TRBV4-3 and TRBJ1-1, with 7 bases matching TRBD1. The DNA for the CDR3 is TGCGCCAGCAGCCAGGATGGTTCAGGGGGATCGAGGGCTTTCTTT. This encodes CASSQDGSGGSRAFF.